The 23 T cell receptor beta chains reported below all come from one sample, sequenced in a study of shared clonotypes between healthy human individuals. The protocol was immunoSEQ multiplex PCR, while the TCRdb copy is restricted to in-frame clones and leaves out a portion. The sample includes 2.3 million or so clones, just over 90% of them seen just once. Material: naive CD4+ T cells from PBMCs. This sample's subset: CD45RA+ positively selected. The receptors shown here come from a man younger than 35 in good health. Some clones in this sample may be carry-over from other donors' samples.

The CDR3 sequence: CASTGEPSSYEQYF. The CDR3 DNA reads as TGTGCCAGCACAGGAGAGCCCAGCTCCTACGAGCAGTACTTC. The chain combines TRBV6-5 with TRBJ2-7; D not certain. The V gene lost 7 bases and the J gene lost 0 bases, with 13 bases spanning the gap. CDR3 length equals 14 residues. Looked up from germline, CDR1 is MNHEY and CDR2 is SVGAGI.

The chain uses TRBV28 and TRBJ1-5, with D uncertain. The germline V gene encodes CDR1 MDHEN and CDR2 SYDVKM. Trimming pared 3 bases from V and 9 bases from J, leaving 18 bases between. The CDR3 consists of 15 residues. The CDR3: CASSFGRPMSMPQHF. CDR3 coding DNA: TGTGCCAGCAGTTTTGGCAGGCCTATGTCCATGCCCCAGCATTTT.

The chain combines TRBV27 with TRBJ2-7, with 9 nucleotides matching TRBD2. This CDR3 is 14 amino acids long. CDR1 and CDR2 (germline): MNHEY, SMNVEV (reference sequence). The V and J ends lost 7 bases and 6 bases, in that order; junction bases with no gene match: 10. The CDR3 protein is CASTQREAPPEQYF. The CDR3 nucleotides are TGTGCCAGCACCCAGCGGGAGGCCCCCCCCGAGCAGTACTTC.

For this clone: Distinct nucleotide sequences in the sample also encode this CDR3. The CDR3 loop reads CASSLRNTGELFF. The CDR3 bases are TGTGCCAGCAGTTTACGGAATACCGGGGAGCTGTTTTTT. The V gene is TRBV28, the J gene TRBJ2-2; D gene ambiguous. The CDR3 loop spans 13 amino acids. CDR1 and CDR2 (germline): MDHEN, SYDVKM. The V end lost 2 bases, the J end lost 5 bases, and 6 bases lay between the germline ends.

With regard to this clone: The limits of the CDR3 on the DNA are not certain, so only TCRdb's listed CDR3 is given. CDR3 loop: CASSAFGAGNQPQHF. V and J are TRBV25-1 and TRBJ1-5. The CDR3 spans 15 residues, counting both ends. Germline V gene sequence: CDR1 MGHDK, CDR2 SYGVNS.

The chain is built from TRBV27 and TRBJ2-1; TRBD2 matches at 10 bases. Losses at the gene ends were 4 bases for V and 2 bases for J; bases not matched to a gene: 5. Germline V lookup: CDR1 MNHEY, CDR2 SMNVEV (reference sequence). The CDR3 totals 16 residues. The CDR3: CASSSWTSGTYNEQFF. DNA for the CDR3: TGTGCCAGCAGTTCCTGGACTAGCGGCACCTACAATGAGCAGTTCTTC.

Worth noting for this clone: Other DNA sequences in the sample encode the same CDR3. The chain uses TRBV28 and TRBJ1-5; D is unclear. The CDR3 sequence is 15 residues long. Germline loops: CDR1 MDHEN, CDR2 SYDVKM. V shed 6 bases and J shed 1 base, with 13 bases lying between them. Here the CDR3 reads CASSPGGRSNQPQHF. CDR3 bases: TGTGCCAGCAGCCCCGGCGGACGGAGCAATCAGCCCCAGCATTTT.

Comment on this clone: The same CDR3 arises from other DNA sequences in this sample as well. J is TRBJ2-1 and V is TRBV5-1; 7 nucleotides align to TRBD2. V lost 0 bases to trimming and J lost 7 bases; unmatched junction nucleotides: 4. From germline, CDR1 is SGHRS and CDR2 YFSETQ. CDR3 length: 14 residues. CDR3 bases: TGCGCCAGCAGCTTGGGCGGGAGAGGAAATGAGCAGTTCTTC. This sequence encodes CASSLGGRGNEQFF.

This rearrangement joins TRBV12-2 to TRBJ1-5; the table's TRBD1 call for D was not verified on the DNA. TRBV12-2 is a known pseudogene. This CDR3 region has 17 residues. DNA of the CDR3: TGTGCAAGTCGCTTAGCTTTCGGCAGGCAAGGGGATCAGCCCCAGCATTTT. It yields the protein CASRLAFGRQGDQPQHF.

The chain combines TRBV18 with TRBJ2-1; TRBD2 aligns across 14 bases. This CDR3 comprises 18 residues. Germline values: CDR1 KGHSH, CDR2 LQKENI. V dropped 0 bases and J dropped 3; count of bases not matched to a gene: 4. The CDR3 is CASSPPGLAGGLYNEQFF. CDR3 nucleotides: TGTGCCAGCTCACCACCCGGACTAGCGGGAGGACTCTACAATGAGCAGTTCTTC.

CDR3 DNA sequence: TGTGCCAGCAGTTCCCCAATGACGGACAGGGGGGGGAAACTGTTTTTT. Residues: CASSSPMTDRGGKLFF. The chain links TRBV28 to TRBJ1-4, with TRBD1 matching 10 bases. This CDR3 spans 16 amino acids. V lost 4 bases and J lost 11; bases outside the gene matches: 13. CDR1 is MDHEN and CDR2 is SYDVKM in the germline V gene. Full variable domain (outside the CDR3, taken from reference TRBV28 and TRBJ1-4): DVKVTQSSRYLVKRTGEKVFLECVQDMDHENMFWYRQDPGLGLRLIYFSYDVKMKEKGDIPEGYSVSREKKERFSLILESASTNQTSMYLCASSSPMTDRGGKLFFGSGTQLSVL.

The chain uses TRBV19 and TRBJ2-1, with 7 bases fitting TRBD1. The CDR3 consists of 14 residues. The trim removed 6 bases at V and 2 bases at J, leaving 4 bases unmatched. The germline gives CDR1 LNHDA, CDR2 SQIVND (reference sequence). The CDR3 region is CASSVTGAYNEQFF. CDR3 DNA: TGTGCCAGTAGCGTAACAGGGGCCTACAATGAGCAGTTCTTC.

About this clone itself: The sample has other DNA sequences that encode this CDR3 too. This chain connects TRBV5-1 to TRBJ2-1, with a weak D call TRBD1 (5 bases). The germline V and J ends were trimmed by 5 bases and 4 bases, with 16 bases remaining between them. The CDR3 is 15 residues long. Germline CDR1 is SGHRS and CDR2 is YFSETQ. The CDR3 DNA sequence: TGCGCCAGCAGTCAGACCGACAGTTCTTACAATGAGCAGTTCTTC. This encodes CASSQTDSSYNEQFF.

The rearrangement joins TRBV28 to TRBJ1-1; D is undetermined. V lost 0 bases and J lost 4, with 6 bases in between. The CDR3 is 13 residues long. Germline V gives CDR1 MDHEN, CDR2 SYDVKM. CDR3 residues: CASSLWAITEAFF. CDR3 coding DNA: TGTGCCAGCAGTTTATGGGCCATCACTGAAGCTTTCTTT. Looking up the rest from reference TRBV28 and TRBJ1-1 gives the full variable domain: DVKVTQSSRYLVKRTGEKVFLECVQDMDHENMFWYRQDPGLGLRLIYFSYDVKMKEKGDIPEGYSVSREKKERFSLILESASTNQTSMYLCASSLWAITEAFFGQGTRLTVV.

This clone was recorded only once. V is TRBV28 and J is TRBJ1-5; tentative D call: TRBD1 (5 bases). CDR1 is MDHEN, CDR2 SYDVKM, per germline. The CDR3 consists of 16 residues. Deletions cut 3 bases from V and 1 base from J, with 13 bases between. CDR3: CASSFSGGASNQPQHF. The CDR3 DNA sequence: TGTGCCAGCAGTTTCTCCGGGGGAGCGAGCAATCAGCCCCAGCATTTT. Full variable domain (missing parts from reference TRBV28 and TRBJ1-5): DVKVTQSSRYLVKRTGEKVFLECVQDMDHENMFWYRQDPGLGLRLIYFSYDVKMKEKGDIPEGYSVSREKKERFSLILESASTNQTSMYLCASSFSGGASNQPQHFGDGTRLSIL.

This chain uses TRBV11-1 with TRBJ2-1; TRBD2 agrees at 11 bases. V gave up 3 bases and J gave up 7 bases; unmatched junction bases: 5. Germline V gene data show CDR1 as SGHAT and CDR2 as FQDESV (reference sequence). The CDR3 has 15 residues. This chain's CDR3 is CASSLTSGISNEQFF. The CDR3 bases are TGTGCCAGCAGCTTGACTAGCGGGATCAGTAATGAGCAGTTCTTC.

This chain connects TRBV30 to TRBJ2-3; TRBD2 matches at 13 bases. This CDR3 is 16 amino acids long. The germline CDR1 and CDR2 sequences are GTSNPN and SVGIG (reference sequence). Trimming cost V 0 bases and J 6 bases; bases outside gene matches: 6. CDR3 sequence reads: CAWSVGTSGKGDTQYF. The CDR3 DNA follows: TGTGCCTGGAGTGTAGGGACTAGCGGGAAGGGGGATACGCAGTATTTT.

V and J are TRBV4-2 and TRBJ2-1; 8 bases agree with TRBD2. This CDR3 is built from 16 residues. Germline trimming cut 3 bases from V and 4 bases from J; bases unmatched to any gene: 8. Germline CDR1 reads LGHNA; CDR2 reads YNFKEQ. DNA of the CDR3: TGTGCCAGCAGCCACCACAGCGGGGGCGTTTACAATGAGCAGTTCTTC. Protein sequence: CASSHHSGGVYNEQFF.

In nucleotides, the CDR3 is TGTGCCAGCAGCAGCCAGATGATACTAGCGGGAGGGTACAATGAGCAGTTCTTC. The encoded protein is CASSSQMILAGGYNEQFF. The V and J genes are TRBV4-2 and TRBJ2-1; 13 bases are a match to TRBD2. The CDR3 covers 18 residues. Unmatched junction bases numbered 11, after V lost 5 bases and J lost 4 bases. Germline assignment: CDR1 LGHNA and CDR2 YNFKEQ.

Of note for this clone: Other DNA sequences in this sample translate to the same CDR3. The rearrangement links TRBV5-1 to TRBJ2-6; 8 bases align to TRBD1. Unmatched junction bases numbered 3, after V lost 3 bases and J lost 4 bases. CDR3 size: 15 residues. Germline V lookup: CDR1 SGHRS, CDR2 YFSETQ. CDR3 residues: CASSSQGAGANVLTF. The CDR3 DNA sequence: TGCGCCAGCAGCTCCCAGGGGGCGGGGGCCAACGTCCTGACTTTC.

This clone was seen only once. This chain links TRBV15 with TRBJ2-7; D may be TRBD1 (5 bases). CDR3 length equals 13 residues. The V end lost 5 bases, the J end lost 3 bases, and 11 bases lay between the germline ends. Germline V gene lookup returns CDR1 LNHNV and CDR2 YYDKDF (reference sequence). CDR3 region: CATSPGAFYEQYF. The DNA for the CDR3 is TGTGCCACCAGCCCTGGGGCCTTCTACGAGCAGTACTTC.

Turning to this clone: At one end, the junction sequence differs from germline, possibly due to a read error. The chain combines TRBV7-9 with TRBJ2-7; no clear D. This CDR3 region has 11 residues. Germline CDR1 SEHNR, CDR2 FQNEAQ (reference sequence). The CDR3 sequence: CASGLSREQYF. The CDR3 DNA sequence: TGTGCCAGCGGCTTATCGCGAGAGCAGTACTTC.

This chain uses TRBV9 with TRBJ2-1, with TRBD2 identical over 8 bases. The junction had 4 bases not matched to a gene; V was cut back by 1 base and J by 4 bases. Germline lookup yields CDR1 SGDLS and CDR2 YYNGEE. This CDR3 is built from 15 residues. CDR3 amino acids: CASSVRAGEYNEQFF. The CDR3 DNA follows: TGTGCCAGCAGCGTACGAGCGGGGGAGTACAATGAGCAGTTCTTC.